Listed below are T cell receptor beta chains from one sample, sequenced in a study of glioma-infiltrating T cells. Each CDR3 protein gets one entry after TCRdb re-called the multiplex PCR reads with MiXCR. The table lists 300,000 to 450,000 distinct CDR3 sequences, 41% of them singletons. Sequencing used glioma tissue, nonneoplastic brain tissue, or PBMCs (not recorded which). All receptors come from a human donor with low-grade glioma or glioblastoma, undergoing nonglioma brain surgery, or in good health (not recorded which). The CDR3 runs from the conserved cysteine through the conserved F or W. The order of the fields is J gene, CDR3 length, D gene, V gene, clone size, CDR3 protein, CDR3 DNA. D genes are given only for firm matches. Expanded clones are given a class, and other clones once, few, many or no size at all.

TRBJ1-3,13,.,TRBV10-3,many,CAISTGIGNTIYF,TGTGCCATCAGCACCGGGATTGGAAACACCATATATTTT
TRBJ2-1,15,.,TRBV5-1,.,CASSLGGPEGVGQFF,TGCGCCAGCAGCTTGGGAGGCCCCGAGGGGGTGGGGCAGTTCTTC
TRBJ2-2,14,.,TRBV7-2,.,CASSLSRATGELFF,TGTGCCAGCAGCTTATCGCGGGCCACCGGGGAGCTGTTTTTT
TRBJ1-1,15,.,TRBV20-1,few,CSASDGAGRGPGAFF,TGCAGTGCTAGCGATGGGGCAGGGAGGGGCCCCGGAGCTTTCTTT
TRBJ1-1,15,TRBD1,TRBV6-1,many,CASSGRQGTNTEAFF,TGTGCCAGCAGTGGAAGACAGGGGACGAACACTGAAGCTTTCTTT
TRBJ1-1,15,.,TRBV6-6,many,CASSYGAGGGTEAFF,TGTGCCAGCAGTTACGGAGCGGGGGGCGGCACTGAAGCTTTCTTT
TRBJ2-5,13,.,TRBV7-2,.,CASSFRIQETQYF,TGTGCCAGCAGCTTTCGGATCCAAGAGACCCAGTACTTC
TRBJ2-7,15,.,TRBV6-2/TRBV6-3,.,CASSDGRVVPYEQYF,TGTGCCAGCAGCGATGGTCGGGTGGTACCCTACGAGCAGTACTTC
TRBJ2-5,15,.,TRBV20-1,.,CSARDGWLKEETQYF,TGCAGTGCTAGAGACGGCTGGCTCAAGGAAGAGACCCAGTACTTC
TRBJ2-2,15,.,TRBV5-1,few,CASSFTAGSTGELFF,TGCGCCAGCAGCTTTACGGCAGGGAGTACCGGGGAGCTGTTTTTT
TRBJ1-2,15,.,TRBV7-9,.,CASSFVAGVDYGYTF,TGTGCCAGCAGCTTCGTGGCAGGGGTGGACTATGGCTACACCTTC
TRBJ2-1,15,.,TRBV4-3,.,CASSQAGARANEQFF,TGCGCCAGCAGCCAAGCGGGAGCGCGGGCCAATGAGCAGTTCTTC
TRBJ2-3,15,TRBD2,TRBV12-3/TRBV12-4,few,CASRPRREAPDTQYF,TGTGCCAGCAGGCCAAGGCGGGAGGCCCCAGATACGCAGTATTTT
TRBJ2-7,16,TRBD1,TRBV28,.,CASSLWRQGALYEQYF,TGTGCCAGCAGTTTATGGCGTCAGGGGGCGCTTTACGAGCAGTACTTC
TRBJ1-5,14,TRBD1,TRBV20-1,few,CSARADRAPQPQHF,TGCAGTGCTAGAGCGGACAGGGCTCCGCAGCCCCAGCATTTT
TRBJ2-1,11,.,TRBV28,few,CASSHDRVEFF,TGTGCCAGCAGCCACGATAGGGTGGAGTTCTTC
TRBJ2-1,17,.,TRBV6-5,.,CASSYRLPGTTYNEQFF,TGTGCCAGCAGTTACCGCCTCCCGGGGACCACCTACAATGAGCAGTTCTTC
TRBJ1-5,15,.,TRBV28,many,CASSWVLNSNQPQHF,TGTGCCAGCAGTTGGGTCCTTAATAGCAATCAGCCCCAGCATTTT
TRBJ1-1,14,TRBD1,TRBV14,few,CASSPTGGATEAFF,TGTGCCAGCAGCCCGACAGGGGGGGCAACTGAAGCTTTCTTT
TRBJ2-5,13,.,TRBV28,.,CASSRGALETQYF,TGCGCCAGCAGTCGGGGGGCCTTAGAGACCCAGTACTTC
TRBJ2-3,18,.,TRBV4-1,.,CASSHEVTADRRTDTQYF,TGCGCCAGCAGCCATGAAGTGACTGCGGATAGACGCACAGATACGCAGTATTTT
TRBJ1-5,15,TRBD1,TRBV20-1,many,CSVSQGGESNQPQHF,TGCAGTGTTAGCCAGGGGGGGGAGAGCAATCAGCCCCAGCATTTT
TRBJ2-4,17,TRBD1,TRBV7-2,few,CASSLSYRGRAKNIQYF,TGTGCCAGCAGCTTATCCTACAGGGGGAGAGCCAAAAACATTCAGTACTTC
TRBJ2-3,13,.,TRBV7-3,few,CASSLVPSDTQYF,TGTGCCAGCAGCTTAGTTCCGTCAGATACGCAGTATTTT
TRBJ2-3,15,.,TRBV27,many,CASAAGGRGTDTQYF,TGTGCCAGCGCCGCCGGGGGTCGAGGCACAGATACGCAGTATTTT
TRBJ1-5,13,.,TRBV6-2/TRBV6-3,medium-sized,CASSYEGGSPQHF,TGTGCCAGCAGTTACGAGGGGGGATCGCCCCAGCATTTT
TRBJ2-1,18,TRBD2,TRBV20-1,.,CSARPFSTREWYGDEQFF,TGCAGTGCTAGGCCCTTCTCTACGCGGGAGTGGTATGGGGATGAGCAGTTCTTC
TRBJ1-1,14,.,TRBV18,few,CASSPTRGYTEAFF,TGTGCCAGCTCACCCACGAGAGGGTACACTGAAGCTTTCTTT
TRBJ2-2,15,.,TRBV10-3,.,CAISKYGSDTGELFF,TGTGCCATCAGTAAGTATGGGAGCGACACCGGGGAGCTGTTTTTT
TRBJ2-5,15,TRBD2,TRBV2,.,CASRAGTSGMVTQYF,TGTGCCAGCAGAGCCGGGACTAGCGGGATGGTGACCCAGTACTTC
TRBJ1-1,15,.,TRBV7-9,.,CASSSPELMNTEAFF,TGTGCCAGCAGCTCACCAGAGTTAATGAACACTGAAGCTTTCTTT
TRBJ2-7,13,.,TRBV28,few,CASSIGQFYEQYF,TGTGCCAGCAGTATTGGACAGTTCTACGAGCAGTACTTC
TRBJ2-1,15,.,TRBV28,few,CASTSRGRGDNEQFF,TGTGCCAGCACCTCACGCGGCAGGGGGGACAATGAGCAGTTCTTC
TRBJ1-1,13,.,TRBV27,few,CASSQGRSTEAFF,TGTGCCAGCAGCCAGGGACGCTCCACTGAAGCTTTCTTT
TRBJ1-5,17,.,TRBV4-3,few,CASSQVGVQGSNQPQHF,TGCGCCAGCAGCCAAGTGGGTGTTCAGGGGAGCAATCAGCCCCAGCATTTT
TRBJ2-7,13,.,TRBV7-6,.,CASSPDGAYEQYF,TGTGCCAGCAGCCCCGACGGAGCCTACGAGCAGTACTTC
TRBJ1-2,14,TRBD1,TRBV28,many,CASSTGRQGLIYTF,TGTGCCAGCAGTACGGGCCGACAGGGACTGATCTACACCTTC
TRBJ2-7,17,TRBD2,TRBV19,.,CASSPRKSSGSNHEQYF,TGTGCCAGTAGTCCACGGAAGAGTAGCGGGAGTAACCACGAGCAGTACTTC
TRBJ2-1,18,TRBD2,TRBV7-9,.,CASSLRTSGPGGHNEQFF,TGTGCCAGCAGCTTACGCACTAGCGGCCCGGGTGGCCACAATGAGCAGTTCTTC
TRBJ2-1,13,.,TRBV7-2,.,CASTWGWQGDQFF,TGTGCCAGCACCTGGGGTTGGCAGGGTGACCAGTTCTTC
TRBJ2-7,16,.,TRBV4-1,few,CASSQDLSVSSYEQYF,TGCGCCAGCAGCCAAGATCTTTCCGTAAGCTCCTACGAGCAGTACTTC
TRBJ2-7,16,TRBD2,TRBV7-9,.,CASSLAAGVIRYEKYF,TGTGCCAGCAGCTTAGCTGCGGGAGTCATACGCTACGAGAAGTACTTC
TRBJ2-7,14,TRBD2,TRBV6-2/TRBV6-3,many,CASALAGERYEQYF,TGTGCCAGCGCCTTAGCGGGAGAGCGATACGAGCAGTACTTC
TRBJ2-7,17,TRBD2,TRBV7-2,.,CASSSRSGGVLLNEQYF,TGTGCCAGCAGCTCACGGTCCGGGGGGGTTTTATTAAACGAGCAGTACTTC
TRBJ2-3,16,.,TRBV7-2,many,CASSLFRGASTDTQYF,TGTGCCAGCAGCCTCTTCCGGGGCGCTAGCACAGATACGCAGTATTTT
TRBJ2-1,15,TRBD2,TRBV28,few,CASSSWTSGRNEQFF,TGTGCCAGCAGTTCGTGGACTAGCGGGAGGAATGAGCAGTTCTTC
TRBJ2-1,13,.,TRBV29-1,few,CSVENVPYNEQFF,TGCAGCGTTGAAAACGTCCCCTACAATGAGCAGTTCTTC
TRBJ2-6,16,.,TRBV4-3,few,CASSQDQGSGANVLTF,TGCGCCAGCAGCCAAGATCAAGGCTCTGGGGCCAACGTCCTGACTTTC
TRBJ2-3,16,TRBD2,TRBV7-2,.,CASSLWRERSTDTQYF,TGTGCCAGCAGCTTATGGCGGGAGCGAAGCACAGATACGCAGTATTTT
TRBJ1-6,14,.,TRBV7-9,.,CASNKNRGREALHF,TGTGCCAGCAACAAGAATCGGGGGCGAGAAGCTCTCCACTTT